The clone carrying this TCR beta chain was detected a few times. Its antigen is still unknown. This CDR3 region has 15 residues. V trimming: 7 bases; J trimming: 0 bases; junction bases outside the gene matches: 6. The germline gives CDR1 MNHEY, CDR2 SVGAGI. The PCR contained 60 Vbeta and 13 Jbeta primers. Original processing methods: In a later analysis, 80 million to 100 million unique TCR beta chains included roughly 11 million shared by two or more donors. Only in-frame clones appear in the TCRdb table, and some are missing; sequencing was by immunoSEQ multiplex PCR. That table supplies the V and J calls and clone size; D and trimming were determined from the DNA. The table includes some 90,000 clones, just under 80% detected once. The sample belongs to a study of cytomegalovirus exposure and HLA in healthy donors. Points from the study as a whole: In a later analysis, compared with equally common non-associated chains, HLA-associated beta chains were more expanded. As confirmed in vitro, a few CMV-associated chains were specific for CMV antigens. TCR beta sequences reportedly predicted most subjects' HLA-A and HLA-B alleles accurately.

The chain is built from TRBV6-5 and TRBJ2-7, with 10 bases matching TRBD2. The sequence was collected from a male donor in good health and CMV-seropositive. The material sequenced was PBMCs. The CDR3 loop is CASKVAGGSSYEQYF. The CDR3, as DNA: TGTGCCAGCAAAGTAGCGGGGGGTAGCTCCTACGAGCAGTACTTC.